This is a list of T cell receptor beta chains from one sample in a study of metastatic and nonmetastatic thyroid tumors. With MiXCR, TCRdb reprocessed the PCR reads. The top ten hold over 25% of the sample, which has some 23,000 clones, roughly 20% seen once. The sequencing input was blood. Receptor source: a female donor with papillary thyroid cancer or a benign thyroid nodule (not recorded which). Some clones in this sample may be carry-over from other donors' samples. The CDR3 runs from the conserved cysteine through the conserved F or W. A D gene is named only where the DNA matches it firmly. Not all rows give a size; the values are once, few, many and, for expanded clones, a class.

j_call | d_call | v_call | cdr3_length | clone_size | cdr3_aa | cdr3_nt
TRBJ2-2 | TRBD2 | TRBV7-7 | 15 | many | CASSTRLAGAGELFF | TGTGCTAGCAGCACCCGACTAGCGGGAGCTGGGGAGCTGTTTTTT
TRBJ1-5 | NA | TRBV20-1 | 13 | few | CSARFDRNQPQHF | TGCAGTGCTAGATTCGACAGAAATCAGCCCCAGCATTTT
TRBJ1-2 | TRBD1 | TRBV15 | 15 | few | CATSIGTGCFYGYTF | TGTGCCACCAGCATCGGGACAGGGTGTTTCTATGGCTACACCTTC
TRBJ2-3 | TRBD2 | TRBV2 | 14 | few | CASSTSGITDTQYF | TGTGCCAGCAGCACTAGCGGTATAACAGATACGCAGTATTTT
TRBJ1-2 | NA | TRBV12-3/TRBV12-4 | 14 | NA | CASSPPWGNYGYTF | TGTGCCAGCAGTCCCCCGTGGGGCAACTATGGCTACACCTTC
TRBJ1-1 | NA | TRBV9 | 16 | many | CASSASARGLGTEAFF | TGTGCCAGCAGCGCATCCGCACGGGGGCTGGGAACTGAAGCTTTCTTT
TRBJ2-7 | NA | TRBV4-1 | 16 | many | CASSQGGGSPPYEQYF | TGCGCCAGCAGCCAGGGGGGCGGGAGCCCTCCCTACGAGCAGTACTTC
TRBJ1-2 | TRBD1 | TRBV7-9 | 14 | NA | CASSPGQGYYGYTF | TGTGCCAGCAGCCCCGGACAGGGGTACTATGGCTACACCTTC
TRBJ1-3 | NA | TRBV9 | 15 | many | CASSVVGSSGNTIYF | TGTGCCAGCAGCGTAGTGGGGTCCTCTGGAAACACCATATATTTT
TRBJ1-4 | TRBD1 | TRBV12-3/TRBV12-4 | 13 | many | CASTQGAEEKLFF | TGTGCCAGCACCCAGGGGGCTGAGGAAAAACTGTTTTTT
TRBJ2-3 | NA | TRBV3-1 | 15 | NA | CASSQDLGGGDTQYF | TGTGCCAGCAGCCAAGATCTCGGCGGAGGGGATACGCAGTATTTT
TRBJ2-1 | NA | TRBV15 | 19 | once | CATSRGGIATDYRDNEQFF | TGTGCCACCAGCAGAGGCGGAATCGCGACAGACTATCGGGACAATGAGCAGTTCTTC
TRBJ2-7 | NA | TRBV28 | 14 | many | CASSPRPGLHKQYF | TGTGCCAGCAGTCCCCGTCCGGGACTCCACAAGCAGTACTTC
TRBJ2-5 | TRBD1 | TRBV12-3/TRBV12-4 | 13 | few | CASSLDRRETQYF | TGTGCCAGCAGTTTGGACAGGAGAGAGACCCAGTACTTC
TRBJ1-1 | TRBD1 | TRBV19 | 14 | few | CASSLGNRGPEAFF | TGTGCCAGTAGTCTTGGGAACAGGGGGCCTGAAGCTTTCTTT
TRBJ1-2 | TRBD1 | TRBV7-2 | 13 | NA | CASSSDRVGGYTF | TGTGCCAGCAGCTCGGACAGGGTGGGTGGCTACACCTTC
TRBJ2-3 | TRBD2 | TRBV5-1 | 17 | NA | CASSPGTSGRAVDTQYF | TGCGCCAGCAGCCCCGGGACTAGCGGGAGGGCCGTGGATACGCAGTATTTT
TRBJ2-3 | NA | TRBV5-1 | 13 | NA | CASSMSVVDTQYF | TGCGCCAGCAGCATGAGTGTAGTAGATACGCAGTATTTT
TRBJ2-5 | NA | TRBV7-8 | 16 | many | CASSSVGQPIRETQYF | TGTGCCAGCAGCTCGGTTGGGCAGCCCATTAGGGAGACCCAGTACTTC
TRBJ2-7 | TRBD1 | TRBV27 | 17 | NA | CASSFGPSTGAPYEQYF | TGTGCCAGCAGTTTTGGTCCGTCGACAGGGGCTCCCTACGAGCAGTACTTC
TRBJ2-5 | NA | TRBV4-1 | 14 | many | CASSQGALQETQYF | TGCGCCAGCAGCCAAGGGGCTTTACAAGAGACCCAGTACTTC
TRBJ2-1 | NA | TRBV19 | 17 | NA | CASSQGRKDSSYNEQFF | TGTGCCAGTAGTCAGGGACGGAAGGATAGTTCCTACAATGAGCAGTTCTTC
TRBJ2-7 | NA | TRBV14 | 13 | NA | CASGIALFDEQYF | TGTGCCAGCGGGATAGCGTTATTCGACGAGCAGTACTTC
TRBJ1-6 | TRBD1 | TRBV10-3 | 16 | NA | CAISERKTGANSPLHF | TGTGCCATCAGTGAAAGAAAGACAGGGGCCAATTCACCCCTCCACTTT
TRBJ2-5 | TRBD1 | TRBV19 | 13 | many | CASSPDRGETQYF | TGTGCCAGTAGTCCGGACAGGGGTGAGACCCAGTACTTC
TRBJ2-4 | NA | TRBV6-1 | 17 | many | CASSPIFDRLAKNIQYF | TGTGCCAGCAGCCCTATCTTCGACAGGTTAGCCAAAAACATTCAGTACTTC
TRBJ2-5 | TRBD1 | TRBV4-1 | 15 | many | CASSHTIGTEETQYF | TGCGCCAGCAGCCACACCATCGGGACAGAAGAGACCCAGTACTTC
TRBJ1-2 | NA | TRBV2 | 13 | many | CASSERAGDGYTF | TGTGCCAGCAGTGAACGGGCAGGGGATGGCTACACCTTC
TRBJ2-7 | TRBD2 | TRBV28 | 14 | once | CTSIQPGGGYEQYF | TGTACCAGCATCCAACCGGGGGGGGGGTACGAGCAGTACTTC
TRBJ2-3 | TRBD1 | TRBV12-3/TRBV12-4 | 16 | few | CASSPGVMGTVDTQYF | TGTGCCAGCAGTCCGGGCGTGATGGGGACAGTAGATACGCAGTATTTT
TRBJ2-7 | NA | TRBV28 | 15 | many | CASSSRGLGSYKQYF | TGTGCCAGCAGCTCCCGGGGGTTGGGCTCCTACAAGCAGTACTTC
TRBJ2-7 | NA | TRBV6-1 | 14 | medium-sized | CASRRLPSSYEQYF | TGTGCCAGCAGGAGACTCCCTAGCTCCTACGAGCAGTACTTC
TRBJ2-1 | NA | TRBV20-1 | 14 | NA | CSAPIPGVRNEQFF | TGCAGTGCTCCAATCCCGGGAGTGCGAAATGAGCAGTTCTTC
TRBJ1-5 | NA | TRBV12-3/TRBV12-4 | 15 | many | CASSLTGGTDQPQHF | TGTGCCAGCAGTTTAACAGGAGGGACGGATCAGCCCCAGCATTTT
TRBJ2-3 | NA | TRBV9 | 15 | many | CASSVDGSGSDTQYF | TGTGCCAGCAGCGTAGACGGGAGCGGGTCAGATACGCAGTATTTT
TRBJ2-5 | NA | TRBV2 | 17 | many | CASRHSRSDRIGGTQYF | TGTGCCAGCAGGCACTCCCGGTCTGATCGCATCGGTGGGACCCAGTACTTC
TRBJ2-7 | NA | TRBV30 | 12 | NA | CAWTMTPYEQYF | TGTGCCTGGACCATGACTCCCTACGAGCAGTACTTC
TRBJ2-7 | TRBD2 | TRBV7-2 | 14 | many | CASSLVGTSDEQYF | TGTGCCAGCAGCTTAGTTGGGACTAGCGACGAGCAGTACTTC
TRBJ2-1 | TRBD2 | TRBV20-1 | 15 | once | CSARPLSGRHNEQFF | TGCAGTGCTAGACCCCTCAGCGGGAGACACAATGAGCAGTTCTTC
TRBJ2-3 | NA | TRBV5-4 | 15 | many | CASSINPTSTDTQYF | TGTGCCAGCAGCATTAATCCTACTAGCACAGATACGCAGTATTTT